What follows is one T cell receptor (beta chain) and its context. What this receptor recognizes is not known. Base qualities were left out, and no much larger clone turns up one base away. These data belong to a study of tumor-infiltrating T cells and Merkel cell polyomavirus (dated by TCRdb to the late 2010s). For the study in its entirety: The study examined CD8+ T cells specific for the Merkel cell polyomavirus KLL epitope in Merkel cell carcinoma patients. Patients presented at varying disease stages and were followed for a median of around 2.5 years, with a range of 1. Varied, non-standardized therapies, including chemotherapy, radiation and immunotherapies, were received by the patients. TRB sequencing covered KLL-tetramer-sorted cells from blood or tumor-infiltrating lymphocytes in 14 samples, plus 12 matched whole-tumor samples. Most of the whole-tumor samples were 25-micron curls sectioned from formalin-fixed, paraffin-embedded tissue blocks. Across the study, one tumor sample was a frozen nodal tumor digest and one was a flash-frozen core biopsy of a metastasis.

Robust positive staining for Merkel cell polyomavirus Large T antigen was observed by immunohistochemistry in the tumors of all patients. The study included roughly twelve Merkel cell carcinoma patients whose blood and/or cultured TIL contained robust KLL-tetramer+ populations exceeding 0.04% of CD8+ T cells. Every patient was Caucasian, and patient ages had a median of roughly 65 years and ranged from about 45 to 77 years. Lymph node tumors were analyzed for patients with unknown primaries presenting with nodal disease, or where primary tissue was insufficient. Overall results and qualifications from the work: A significant MCC-specific survival advantage (P = 0.0051) was associated with tumors having more unique KLL-specific clonotypes (about 5-108 vs 0-3). Because the study covered only a single viral epitope, T cells targeting other Merkel cell polyomavirus epitopes were not captured. Significantly improved MCC-specific survival was associated with a higher intratumoral fraction of KLL-specific T cells (roughly 1.8-18% versus about 0-0.15%). The small sample size of the study (n of about 13 patients) is recognized as a limitation. KLL-specific TRB repertoires proved diverse and largely private: among over 300 unique sequences, only one clonotype was public, and a couple of patients shared that clonotype.

The method was the immunoSEQ multiplex PCR assay. Adaptive Biotechnologies (Seattle, WA) carried out the genomic DNA extraction, TRB sequencing and normalization. Concerning the study's data processing: To compute clonality, the Shannon entropy of productive TRB sequences was normalized by log2 of unique productive sequences and then subtracted from one. KLL-specific clonotypes in tumors were identified by matching TCRbeta CDR3 amino acid sequences to those from the tetramer-sorted sample of each patient. Drawn from immuneACCESS, this table holds only the in-frame rearrangements with V and J called that TCRdb kept. Clones are partly lost; checked studies trace under half to an unresolved V gene and leave the rest unexplained. D and trimming come from the DNA, and the V and J calls and clone size come from that table. The sample records 25,000 or so clones, 70% to 90% of which are singletons. The ten largest clones represent around 2.5% of the sample.

V lost 5 bases and J lost 3 bases; the stretch between them is 13 bases long. The germline V gene specifies MDHEN as CDR1 and SYDVKM as CDR2. Measured from the cysteine to the phenylalanine, the CDR3 is 15 residues long. Of the read, only the CDR3 DNA is kept; its 45 bases are in frame from base 1. This receptor chain uses TRBV28 and TRBJ1-4; a confident D gene designation cannot be given. Sequenced material: lymph node tissue. The origin of this receptor is a man in his forties or fifties with Merkel cell carcinoma. The DNA is as follows: TGTGCCAGCAGTAGCCCCCCGGGATCTAATGAAAAACTGTTTTTT. Its protein is CASSSPPGSNEKLFF.